This is a list of T cell receptor beta chains from one sample in a study of CXCR3-negative and CXCR3-positive naive CD8 T cells. With the 5' RACE reads reprocessed, TCRdb shows one record per CDR3 protein and no DNA. The sample yields under 85,000 distinct CDR3 sequences, of which the top ten take up approximately 1.5%. Input material: naive CXCR3- CD8+ T cells from blood. These receptors were obtained from a human donor in good health. Some clones in this sample may be carry-over from other donors' samples. Each CDR3 is given with its conserved first and last residue. Fields, in order: V gene, J gene, CDR3 protein.

TRBV4-1	TRBJ2-3	CASSQDYVGVDTDTQYF
TRBV28	TRBJ2-1	CASSFSSSGHPSYNEQFF
TRBV20-1	TRBJ2-3	CSISEGNTDTQYF
TRBV2	TRBJ2-1	CASTAKAGGVSYNEQFF
TRBV4-3	TRBJ1-5	CASSRNQGSHQPQHF
TRBV29-1	TRBJ2-1	CSVGLPNTGTSGVSSYNEQFF
TRBV6-6	TRBJ2-7	CASSPGQLYEQYF
TRBV28	TRBJ2-5	CASNSVQQETQYF
TRBV7-6	TRBJ2-7	CASSSSGPRDEQYF
TRBV7-9	TRBJ2-7	CASSLVSARFDEQYF
TRBV6-2/TRBV6-3	TRBJ2-1	CASSPMTNSYNEQFF
TRBV7-8	TRBJ2-7	CASSLLRGLLGEQYF
TRBV7-9	TRBJ2-1	CASSLISGYNEQFF
TRBV28	TRBJ2-3	CASSLDSVSRTDTQYF
TRBV5-1	TRBJ2-3	CASSATDGGDTQYF
TRBV20-1	TRBJ2-1	CSVRDLGGGEHNEQFF
TRBV4-1	TRBJ2-7	CASSHVDTSYEQYF
TRBV13	TRBJ2-5	CASSLTGVETQYF
TRBV7-2	TRBJ2-7	CASSPTGSREQYF
TRBV20-1	TRBJ2-3	CSASVEESGSVNTQYF